This is a list of T cell receptor beta chains from one sample in a study of T-cell memory formation after mild COVID-19. One entry per CDR3 protein, called by TCRdb with MiXCR from the 5' RACE reads. This sample carries 250,000 to 350,000 distinct CDR3 sequences, under 20% of them seen once, and the ten largest clones take 20% to 25%. The sample consisted of PBMCs or a T cell subset sorted from them (not recorded which). These receptors were taken from a man between 18 and 35 years old who had mild COVID-19 (a few samples of this study predate the infection). Cell type and time point are not known. Both conserved end residues are part of each CDR3. D genes are given only for firm matches. Some rows have no size entry. The others give once, few or many, or a class for an expanded clone.

few	TRBV7-9	TRBJ1-1	NA	CASSSTRPVNTEAFF	TGTGCCAGCAGCTCCACCCGGCCCGTGAACACTGAAGCTTTCTTT
many	TRBV5-1	TRBJ2-2	NA	CASSRRTDTGELFF	TGCGCCAGCAGCCGCAGGACCGACACCGGGGAGCTGTTTTTT
NA	TRBV12-5	TRBJ1-3	NA	CASGLVLKGTDSGNTIYF	TGTGCTAGTGGTTTGGTACTAAAGGGAACGGATTCTGGAAACACCATATATTTT
NA	TRBV20-1	TRBJ2-4	NA	CSVLAKNIQYF	TGCAGTGTGCTAGCCAAAAACATTCAGTACTTC
NA	TRBV7-6	TRBJ2-7	NA	CASSLDGFYEQYF	TGTGCCAGCAGCTTAGACGGATTCTACGAGCAGTACTTC
few	TRBV7-8	TRBJ2-4	TRBD2	CASSSGQTSGGPLAKNIQYF	TGTGCCAGCAGCTCCGGTCAGACTAGCGGGGGGCCCCTAGCCAAAAACATTCAGTACTTC
few	TRBV7-2	TRBJ1-4	NA	CASSFVSAATNEKLFF	TGTGCCAGCAGCTTCGTGTCAGCAGCAACTAATGAAAAACTGTTTTTT
NA	TRBV27	TRBJ1-5	TRBD1	CASSAEGTGRNQPQHF	TGTGCCAGCAGTGCGGAAGGGACAGGGAGGAATCAGCCCCAGCATTTT
few	TRBV4-1	TRBJ2-5	TRBD2	CASSQDPAGGQETQYF	TGCGCCAGCAGCCAAGACCCAGCGGGGGGCCAAGAGACCCAGTACTTC
few	TRBV6-5	TRBJ1-5	TRBD1	CASRGGQHQPQHF	TGTGCCAGCAGGGGGGGACAGCACCAGCCCCAGCATTTT
NA	TRBV13	TRBJ2-2	TRBD1	CASSRDRGGGELFF	TGTGCCAGCAGCCGGGACAGGGGTGGCGGGGAGCTGTTTTTT
few	TRBV4-1	TRBJ1-1	NA	CASSQDPGSYTEAFF	TGCGCCAGCAGCCAAGACCCGGGGAGCTACACTGAAGCTTTCTTT
NA	TRBV15	TRBJ2-1	TRBD1	CATSPQGGTDLYNEQFF	TGTGCCACCAGCCCCCAGGGTGGGACAGATCTTTACAATGAGCAGTTCTTC
NA	TRBV2	TRBJ1-1	NA	CASRAGNTEAFF	TGTGCCAGCCGTGCGGGTAACACTGAAGCTTTCTTT
NA	TRBV7-2	TRBJ1-1	TRBD1	CASSWTGMNTEAFF	TGTGCCAGCAGCTGGACAGGGATGAACACTGAAGCTTTCTTT
few	TRBV5-1	TRBJ2-7	NA	CASSPDRMDYEQYF	TGCGCCAGCAGCCCAGACAGGATGGACTACGAGCAGTACTTC
many	TRBV5-1	TRBJ1-6	TRBD1	CASSLEGMGQGFSPLHF	TGCGCCAGCAGCTTGGAGGGAATGGGACAGGGGTTTTCACCCCTCCACTTT
NA	TRBV12-3/TRBV12-4	TRBJ2-5	NA	CASSPGGRGQETQYF	TGTGCCAGCAGTCCCGGGGGGCGGGGGCAAGAGACCCAGTACTTC
NA	TRBV6-2/TRBV6-3	TRBJ2-5	TRBD1	CASKRTGSGTQYF	TGTGCCAGCAAAAGGACAGGGTCCGGGACCCAGTACTTC
few	TRBV5-1	TRBJ1-4	NA	CASSFARGSEKLFF	TGCGCCAGCAGCTTTGCAAGGGGATCTGAAAAACTGTTTTTT
many	TRBV27	TRBJ2-3	TRBD1	CASSFGQGWAGGTDTQYF	TGTGCCAGCAGTTTCGGACAGGGTTGGGCGGGCGGCACAGATACGCAGTATTTT
NA	TRBV5-4	TRBJ2-3	TRBD2	CASSLGSGVSTDTQYF	TGTGCCAGCAGCTTGGGGAGCGGGGTCAGCACAGATACGCAGTATTTT
NA	TRBV7-3	TRBJ2-2	TRBD2	CASSHRTSGNTGELFF	TGTGCCAGCAGCCACCGGACTAGCGGGAACACCGGGGAGCTGTTTTTT
NA	TRBV3-1	TRBJ2-2	NA	CASSPRAWGGELFF	TGTGCCAGCAGCCCCCGGGCCTGGGGCGGGGAGCTGTTTTTT
NA	TRBV7-3	TRBJ2-2	NA	CASSFWGPQGGELFF	TGTGCCAGCAGCTTTTGGGGGCCCCAAGGCGGGGAGCTGTTTTTT
NA	TRBV6-2/TRBV6-3	TRBJ2-3	NA	CASPPPAPVPQSPTDTQYF	TGTGCCAGCCCTCCACCCGCTCCCGTGCCACAGTCGCCCACAGATACGCAGTATTTT
NA	TRBV7-9	TRBJ1-1	NA	CASSFGEGVAFF	TGTGCCAGCAGCTTCGGGGAGGGGGTGGCTTTCTTT
few	TRBV5-4	TRBJ2-2	NA	CASSLVQNTGELFF	TGTGCCAGCAGCTTGGTCCAGAACACCGGGGAGCTGTTTTTT
few	TRBV2	TRBJ2-7	NA	CASLRDATEQYF	TGTGCCAGCCTCCGGGACGCCACCGAGCAGTACTTC
few	TRBV7-9	TRBJ2-5	TRBD2	CASSRAGVETQYF	TGTGCCAGCAGCCGAGCGGGGGTGGAGACCCAGTACTTC
NA	TRBV5-3	TRBJ2-3	TRBD1	CARMRTRDRGPTDTQYF	TGTGCCAGAATGCGAACCCGGGACAGGGGGCCGACAGATACGCAGTATTTT
many	TRBV7-2	TRBJ1-1	NA	CASSFQGKGTEAFF	TGTGCCAGCAGTTTTCAGGGCAAGGGGACTGAAGCTTTCTTT
NA	TRBV4-2	TRBJ2-7	NA	CASSQTAGGSGRSYEQYF	TGTGCCAGCAGCCAAACCGCAGGGGGGTCGGGGCGCTCCTACGAGCAGTACTTC
few	TRBV5-6	TRBJ2-5	NA	CASSRGQDGGTQYF	TGTGCCAGCAGCCGAGGACAAGACGGCGGGACCCAGTACTTC
many	TRBV12-3/TRBV12-4	TRBJ2-5	NA	CASSPRGSGAQYF	TGTGCCAGCAGTCCCCGGGGCTCCGGGGCCCAGTACTTC
few	TRBV29-1	TRBJ2-2	TRBD1	CSVAGTGYTGELFF	TGCAGCGTGGCCGGGACAGGGTACACCGGGGAGCTGTTTTTT
many	TRBV4-3	TRBJ2-1	TRBD1	CASSRSLRDSNEQFF	TGCGCCAGCAGCCGGAGTCTCCGGGACAGCAATGAGCAGTTCTTC
NA	TRBV5-4	TRBJ1-2	TRBD1	CASSLTGQGAFGYTF	TGTGCCAGCAGCTTGACTGGACAGGGGGCTTTTGGCTACACCTTC
once	TRBV7-9	TRBJ2-3	NA	CASSSRGDSSPTDTQYF	TGTGCCAGCAGCAGCCGGGGGGACAGTAGCCCCACAGATACGCAGTATTTT
many	TRBV12-3/TRBV12-4	TRBJ1-6	TRBD1	CASSLTGADSPLHF	TGTGCCAGCAGTCTAACAGGGGCGGATTCACCCCTCCACTTT